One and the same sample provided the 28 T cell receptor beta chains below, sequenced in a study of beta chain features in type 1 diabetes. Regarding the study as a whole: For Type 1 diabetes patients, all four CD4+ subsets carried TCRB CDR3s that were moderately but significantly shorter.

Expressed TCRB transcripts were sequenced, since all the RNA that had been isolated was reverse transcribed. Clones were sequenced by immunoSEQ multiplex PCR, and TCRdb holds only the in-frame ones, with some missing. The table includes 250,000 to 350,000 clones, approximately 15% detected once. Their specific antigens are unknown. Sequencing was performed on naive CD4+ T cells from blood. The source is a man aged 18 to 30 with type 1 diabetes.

CDR3 sequence: CASSATGGWGNEQFF. Written as DNA, the CDR3 is TGTGCCAGCAGCGCCACAGGGGGCTGGGGCAATGAGCAGTTCTTC. This chain links TRBV5-4 with TRBJ2-1; 9 nucleotides agree with TRBD1. There are 15 residues in the CDR3. The trim removed 4 bases at V and 6 bases at J, leaving 8 bases unmatched. Germline V gives CDR1 SGHNT, CDR2 YYREEE (reference sequence). Using reference TRBV5-4 and TRBJ2-1 for the parts outside the CDR3, the full variable domain is ETGVTQSPTHLIKTRGQQVTLRCSSQSGHNTVSWYQQALGQGPQFIFQYYREEENGRGNFPPRFSGLQFPNYSSELNVNALELDDSALYLCASSATGGWGNEQFFGPGTRLTVL.

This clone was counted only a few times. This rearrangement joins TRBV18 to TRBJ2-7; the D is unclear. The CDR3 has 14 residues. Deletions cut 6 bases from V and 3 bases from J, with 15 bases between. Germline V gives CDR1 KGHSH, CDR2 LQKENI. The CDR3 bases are TGTGCCAGCTCTCCGACGGGTATGGACTACGAGCAGTACTTC. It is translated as CASSPTGMDYEQYF.

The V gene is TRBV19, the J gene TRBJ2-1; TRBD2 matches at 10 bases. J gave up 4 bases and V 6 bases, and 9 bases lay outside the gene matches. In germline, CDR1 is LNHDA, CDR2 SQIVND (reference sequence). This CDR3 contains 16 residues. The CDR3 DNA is TGTGCCAGTAGGCCCCGAATAGCGGGGGGTTACAATGAGCAGTTCTTC. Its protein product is CASRPRIAGGYNEQFF.

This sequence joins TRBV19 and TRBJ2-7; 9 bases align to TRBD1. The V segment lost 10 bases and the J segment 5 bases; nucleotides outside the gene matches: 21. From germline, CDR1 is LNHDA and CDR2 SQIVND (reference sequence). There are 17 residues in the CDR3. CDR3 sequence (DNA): TGTGCCAAACTAGACGGGGACAGGGACCCCAAGTGTGACGAGCAGTACTTC. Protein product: CAKLDGDRDPKCDEQYF.

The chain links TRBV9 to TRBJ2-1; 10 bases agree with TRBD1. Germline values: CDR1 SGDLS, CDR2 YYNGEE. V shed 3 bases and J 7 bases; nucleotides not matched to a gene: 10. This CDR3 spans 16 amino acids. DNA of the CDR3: TGTGCCAGCAGCGCTGGCCCGCGGGACAGGGGAAATGAGCAGTTCTTC. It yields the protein CASSAGPRDRGNEQFF.

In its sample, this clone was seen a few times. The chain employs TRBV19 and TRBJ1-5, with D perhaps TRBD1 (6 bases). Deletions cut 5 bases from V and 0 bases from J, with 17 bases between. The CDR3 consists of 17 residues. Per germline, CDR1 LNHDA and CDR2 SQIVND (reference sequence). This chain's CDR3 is CASSPGTRYYSNQPQHF. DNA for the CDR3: TGTGCCAGTAGTCCCGGGACAAGATATTATAGCAATCAGCCCCAGCATTTT. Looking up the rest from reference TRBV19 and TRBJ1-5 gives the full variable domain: DGGITQSPKYLFRKEGQNVTLSCEQNLNHDAMYWYRQDPGQGLRLIYYSQIVNDFQKGDIAEGYSVSREKKESFPLTVTSAQKNPTAFYLCASSPGTRYYSNQPQHFGDGTRLSIL.

The CDR3 loop is CASSPRGGTQPQHF. CDR3 DNA sequence: TGTGCCAGCAGCCCACGTGGCGGGACCCAGCCCCAGCATTTT. V usage is TRBV7-2 and J usage is TRBJ1-5; D possibly corresponds to TRBD1 (5 bases). CDR3 size: 14 residues. CDR1 and CDR2 from the germline V gene are SGHTA and FQGNSA. Trimming removed 5 bases from V and 7 bases from J, with 15 bases in between.

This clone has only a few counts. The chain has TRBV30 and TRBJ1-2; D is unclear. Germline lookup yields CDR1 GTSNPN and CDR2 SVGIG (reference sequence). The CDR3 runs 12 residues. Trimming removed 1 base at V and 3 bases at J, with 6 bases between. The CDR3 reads CAWSGGDYGYTF. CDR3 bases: TGTGCCTGGAGTGGCGGGGACTATGGCTACACCTTC.

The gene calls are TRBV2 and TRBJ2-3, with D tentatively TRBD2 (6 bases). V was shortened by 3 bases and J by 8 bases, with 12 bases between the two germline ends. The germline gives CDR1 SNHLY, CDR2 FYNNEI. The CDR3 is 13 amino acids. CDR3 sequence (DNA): TGTGCCAGCAGTGACCGGGGGACGGGTACGCAGTATTTT. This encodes CASSDRGTGTQYF.

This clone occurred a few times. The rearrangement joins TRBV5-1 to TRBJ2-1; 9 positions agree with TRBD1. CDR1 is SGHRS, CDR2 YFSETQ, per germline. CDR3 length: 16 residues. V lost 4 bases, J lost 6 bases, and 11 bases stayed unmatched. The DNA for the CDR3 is TGCGCCAGCAGCAACCTGACAGGGGGTCTTATCAATGAGCAGTTCTTC. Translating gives CASSNLTGGLINEQFF.

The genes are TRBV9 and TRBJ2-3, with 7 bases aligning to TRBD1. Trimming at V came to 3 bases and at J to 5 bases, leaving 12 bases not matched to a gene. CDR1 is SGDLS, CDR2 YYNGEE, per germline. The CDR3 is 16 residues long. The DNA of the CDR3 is TGTGCCAGCAGCGCTCGACAGGGTAAGGTGGTAGATACGCAGTATTTT. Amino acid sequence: CASSARQGKVVDTQYF. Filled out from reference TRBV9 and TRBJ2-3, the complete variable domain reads DSGVTQTPKHLITATGQRVTLRCSPRSGDLSVYWYQQSLDQGLQFLIQYYNGEERAKGNILERFSAQQFPDLHSELNLSSLELGDSALYFCASSARQGKVVDTQYFGPGTRLTVL.

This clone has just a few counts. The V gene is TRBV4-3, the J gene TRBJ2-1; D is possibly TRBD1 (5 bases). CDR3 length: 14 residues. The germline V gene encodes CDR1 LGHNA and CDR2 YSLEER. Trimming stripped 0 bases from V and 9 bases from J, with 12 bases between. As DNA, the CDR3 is TGCGCCAGCAGCCAAGAACTCAGGGTTCGTGAGCAGTTCTTC. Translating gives CASSQELRVREQFF.

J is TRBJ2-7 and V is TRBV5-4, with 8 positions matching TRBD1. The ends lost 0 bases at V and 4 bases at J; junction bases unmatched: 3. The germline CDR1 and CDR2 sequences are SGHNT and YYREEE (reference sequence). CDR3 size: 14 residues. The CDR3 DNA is TGTGCCAGCAGCTTGGGGACAGGGAGGTACGAGCAGTACTTC. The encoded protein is CASSLGTGRYEQYF.

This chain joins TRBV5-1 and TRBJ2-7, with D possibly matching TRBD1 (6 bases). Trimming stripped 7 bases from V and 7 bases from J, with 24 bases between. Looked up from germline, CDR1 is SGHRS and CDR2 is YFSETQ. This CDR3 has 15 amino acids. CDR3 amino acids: CASGRTGQSPGEQYF. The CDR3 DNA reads TGCGCCAGCGGCCGGACGGGACAATCGCCCGGAGAGCAGTACTTC.

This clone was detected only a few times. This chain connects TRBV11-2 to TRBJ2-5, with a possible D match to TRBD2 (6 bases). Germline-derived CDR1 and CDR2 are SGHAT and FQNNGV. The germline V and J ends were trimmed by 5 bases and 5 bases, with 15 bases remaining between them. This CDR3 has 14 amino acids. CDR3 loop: CASSLTAGRETQYF. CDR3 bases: TGTGCCAGCAGCCTGACCGCGGGACGGGAGACCCAGTACTTC.

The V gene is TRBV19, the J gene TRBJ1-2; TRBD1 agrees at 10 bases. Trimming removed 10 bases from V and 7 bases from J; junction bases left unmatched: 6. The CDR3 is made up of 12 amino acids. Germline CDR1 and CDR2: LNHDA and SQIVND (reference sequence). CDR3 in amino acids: CATGQGVGGYTF. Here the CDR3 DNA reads TGTGCCACAGGACAGGGGGTTGGTGGCTACACCTTC.

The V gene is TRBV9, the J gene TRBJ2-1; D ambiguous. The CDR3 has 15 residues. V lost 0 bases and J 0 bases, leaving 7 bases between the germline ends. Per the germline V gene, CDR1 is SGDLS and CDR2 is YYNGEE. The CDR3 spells CASSVGGLSYNEQFF. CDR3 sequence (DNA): TGTGCCAGCAGCGTAGGTGGGCTCTCCTACAATGAGCAGTTCTTC.

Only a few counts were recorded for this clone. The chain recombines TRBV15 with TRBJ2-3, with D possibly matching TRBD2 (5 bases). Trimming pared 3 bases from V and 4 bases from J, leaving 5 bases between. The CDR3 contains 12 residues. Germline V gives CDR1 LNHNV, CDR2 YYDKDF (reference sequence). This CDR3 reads CATSRDSDTQYF. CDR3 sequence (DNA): TGTGCCACCAGCAGGGACTCAGATACGCAGTATTTT.

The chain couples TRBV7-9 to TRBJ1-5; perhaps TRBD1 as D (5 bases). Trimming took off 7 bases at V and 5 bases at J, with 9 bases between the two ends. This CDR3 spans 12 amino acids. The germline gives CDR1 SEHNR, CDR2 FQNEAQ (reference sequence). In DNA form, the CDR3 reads TGTGCCAGCACCGGAGGGGATCAGCCCCAGCATTTT. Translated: CASTGGDQPQHF.

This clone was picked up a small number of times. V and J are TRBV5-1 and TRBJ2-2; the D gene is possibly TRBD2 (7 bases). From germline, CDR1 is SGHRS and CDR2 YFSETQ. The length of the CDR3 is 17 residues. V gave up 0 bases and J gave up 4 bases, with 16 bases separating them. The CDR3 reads CASSLDIGGRVTGELFF. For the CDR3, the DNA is TGCGCCAGCAGCTTGGATATCGGGGGGCGAGTCACCGGGGAGCTGTTTTTT.

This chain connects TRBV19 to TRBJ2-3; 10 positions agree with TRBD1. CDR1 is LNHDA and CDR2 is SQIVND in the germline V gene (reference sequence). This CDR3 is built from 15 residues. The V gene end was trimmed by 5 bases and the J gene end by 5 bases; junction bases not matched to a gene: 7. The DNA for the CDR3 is TGTGCCAGTAGTCCCGACAGGGGGCGAGGAGATACGCAGTATTTT. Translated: CASSPDRGRGDTQYF.

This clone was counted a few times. The CDR3 DNA sequence: TGTGCCAGCAGTTGGACAGCCTCCTACCGCGGCCAGCATTTT. Protein product: CASSWTASYRGQHF. The genes are TRBV28 and TRBJ1-5, with a possible D match to TRBD1 (6 bases). Germline V gene lookup returns CDR1 MDHEN and CDR2 SYDVKM. Trimming shortened V by 4 bases and J by 12 bases, and 19 bases separated the two germline ends. This CDR3 contains 14 residues.

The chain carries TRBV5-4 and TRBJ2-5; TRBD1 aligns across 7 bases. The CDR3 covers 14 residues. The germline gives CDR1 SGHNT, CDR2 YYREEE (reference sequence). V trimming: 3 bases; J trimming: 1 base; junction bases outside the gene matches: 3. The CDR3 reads CASSSGTAQETQYF. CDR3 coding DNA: TGTGCCAGCAGCTCCGGGACAGCCCAAGAGACCCAGTACTTC.

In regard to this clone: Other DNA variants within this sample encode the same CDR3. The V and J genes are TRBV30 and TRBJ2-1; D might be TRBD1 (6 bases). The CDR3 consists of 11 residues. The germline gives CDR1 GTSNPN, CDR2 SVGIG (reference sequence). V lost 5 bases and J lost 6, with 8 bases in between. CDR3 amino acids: CAWGRGNEQFF. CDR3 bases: TGTGCCTGGGGCAGGGGCAATGAGCAGTTCTTC. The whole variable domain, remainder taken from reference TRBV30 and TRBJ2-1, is SQTIHQWPATLVQPVGSPLSLECTVEGTSNPNLYWYRQAAGRGLQLLFYSVGIGQISSEVPQNLSASRPQDRQFILSSKKLLLSDSGFYLCAWGRGNEQFFGPGTRLTVL.

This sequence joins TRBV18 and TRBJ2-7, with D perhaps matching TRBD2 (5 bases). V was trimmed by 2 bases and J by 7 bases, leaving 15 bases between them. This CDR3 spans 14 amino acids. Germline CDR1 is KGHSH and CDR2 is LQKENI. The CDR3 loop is CASSPSWVTGEQYF. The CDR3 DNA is TGTGCCAGCTCACCATCCTGGGTAACGGGAGAGCAGTACTTC. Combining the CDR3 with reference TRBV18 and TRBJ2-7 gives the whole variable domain NAGVMQNPRHLVRRRGQEARLRCSPMKGHSHVYWYRQLPEEGLKFMVYLQKENIIDESGMPKERFSAEFPKEGPSILRIQQVVRGDSAAYFCASSPSWVTGEQYFGPGTRLTVT.

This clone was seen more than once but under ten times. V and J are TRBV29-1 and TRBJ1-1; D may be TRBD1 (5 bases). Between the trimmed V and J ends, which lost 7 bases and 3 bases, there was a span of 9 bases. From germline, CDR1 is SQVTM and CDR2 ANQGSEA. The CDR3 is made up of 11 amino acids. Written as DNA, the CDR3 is TGCAGCGCCGGCAGGGACACTGAAGCTTTCTTT. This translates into CSAGRDTEAFF. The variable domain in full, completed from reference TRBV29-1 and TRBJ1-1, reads SAVISQKPSRDICQRGTSLTIQCQVDSQVTMMFWYRQQPGQSLTLIATANQGSEATYESGFVIDKFPISRPNLTFSTLTVSNMSPEDSSIYLCSAGRDTEAFFGQGTRLTVV.

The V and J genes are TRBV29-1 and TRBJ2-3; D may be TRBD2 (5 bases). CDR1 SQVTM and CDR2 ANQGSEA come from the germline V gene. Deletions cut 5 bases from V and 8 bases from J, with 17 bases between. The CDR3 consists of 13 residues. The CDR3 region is CSVRRTVEGTQYF. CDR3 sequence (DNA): TGCAGCGTTCGTCGAACTGTCGAGGGTACGCAGTATTTT.

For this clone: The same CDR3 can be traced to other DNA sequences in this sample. As DNA, the CDR3 is TGCAGCGTTACGTACCAGGGAGGTACTGAAGCTTTCTTT. The encoded protein is CSVTYQGGTEAFF. This chain joins TRBV29-1 and TRBJ1-1, with TRBD1 as a possible D gene (5 bases). The CDR3 consists of 13 residues. The germline V gene encodes CDR1 SQVTM and CDR2 ANQGSEA. V was trimmed by 5 bases and J by 5 bases, leaving 15 bases between them.